This T cell receptor beta chain was observed in a study of CD8+ T cells in alopecia areata. The treatment was: oral pan-JAK inhibitor, 5-10 mg twice daily. Reverse transcription of extracted RNA yielded cDNA, which provided the sequencing template. Method: immunoSEQ multiplex PCR; TCRdb's copy keeps in-frame clones and lacks some. The table has around 300,000 clones, 60% seen once; the top ten hold roughly 0.88%. This CDR3 comprises 16 residues. V dropped 2 bases and J dropped 2; count of bases not matched to a gene: 5. Germline values: CDR1 LGHNA, CDR2 YSLEER. Material: CD4+ T cells sorted from blood, obtained around week 52, from a patient treated with tofacitinib. The sequence was collected from a human donor with alopecia areata. V gene TRBV4-3 combines with J gene TRBJ2-5, with 10 nucleotides matching TRBD2. As DNA, the CDR3 is TGCGCCAGCAGCCAACGAGCGGGGGGGCGTCAAGAGACCCAGTACTTC. It is translated as CASSQRAGGRQETQYF.